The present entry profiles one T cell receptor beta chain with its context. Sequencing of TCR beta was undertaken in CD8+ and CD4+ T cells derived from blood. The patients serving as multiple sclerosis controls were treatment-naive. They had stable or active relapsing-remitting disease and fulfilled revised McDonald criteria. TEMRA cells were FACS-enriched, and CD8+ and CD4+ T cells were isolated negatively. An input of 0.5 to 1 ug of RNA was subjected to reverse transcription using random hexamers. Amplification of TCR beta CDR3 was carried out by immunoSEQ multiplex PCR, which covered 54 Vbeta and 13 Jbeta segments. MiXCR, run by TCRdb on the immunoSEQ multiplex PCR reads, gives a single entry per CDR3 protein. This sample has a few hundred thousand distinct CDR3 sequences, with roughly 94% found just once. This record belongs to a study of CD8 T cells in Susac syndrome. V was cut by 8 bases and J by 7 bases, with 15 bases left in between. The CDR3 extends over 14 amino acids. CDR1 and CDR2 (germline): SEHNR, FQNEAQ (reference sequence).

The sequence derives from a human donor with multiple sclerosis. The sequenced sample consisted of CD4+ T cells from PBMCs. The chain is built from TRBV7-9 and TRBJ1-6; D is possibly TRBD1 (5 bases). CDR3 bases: TGTGCCAGCGGGAAGACAGAGGGAAATTCACCCCTCCACTTT. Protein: CASGKTEGNSPLHF.